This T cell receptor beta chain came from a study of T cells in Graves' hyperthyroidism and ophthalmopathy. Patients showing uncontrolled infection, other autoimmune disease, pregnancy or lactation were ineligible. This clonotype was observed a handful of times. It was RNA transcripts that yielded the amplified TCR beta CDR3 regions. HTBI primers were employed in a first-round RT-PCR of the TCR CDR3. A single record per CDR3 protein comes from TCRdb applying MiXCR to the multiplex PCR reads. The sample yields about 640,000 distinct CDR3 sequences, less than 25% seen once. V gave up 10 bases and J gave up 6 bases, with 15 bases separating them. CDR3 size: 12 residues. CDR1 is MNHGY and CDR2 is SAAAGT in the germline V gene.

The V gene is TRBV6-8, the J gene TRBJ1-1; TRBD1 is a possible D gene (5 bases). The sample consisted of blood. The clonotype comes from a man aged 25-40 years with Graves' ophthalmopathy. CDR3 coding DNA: TGTGCCATCTCGACGACAGCTGCTGAAGCTTTCTTT. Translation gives CAISTTAAEAFF.